The 16 T cell receptor beta chains below come from one sample, sequenced in a study of Ad26.COV2.S vaccination and SARS-CoV-2 variants (dated by TCRdb to about 2021). Library preparation employed the immunoSEQ multiplex PCR assay. What TCRdb holds here is the immuneACCESS table cut down to in-frame rearrangements. Part of the clones is not present; checked against another copy, under half of the missing clones reflect an unresolved V gene, and the others are unexplained. Recorded for this sample are fewer than 400,000 clones; about 88% of them occurred a single time. The top ten hold 3.5% of the sample. The intended sense of this specimen's treatment or condition label: over 15 received Ad26.COV2.S at low or high dose, single or two shots; about five received placebo; per-sample allocation not given. Repertoires of vaccine and placebo recipients were sequenced from samples taken on day 63 after the first injection.

Sequenced here: peripheral blood, sampled in a trial of Ad26.COV2.S vaccine versus placebo. The receptor source for this set is a person between 18 and 65 years old who received the Ad26.COV2.S COVID-19 vaccine or a placebo.

This chain joins TRBV27 and TRBJ1-6; tentative D call: TRBD1 (5 bases). V lost 4 bases and J lost 7, with 8 bases in between. Germline-derived CDR1 and CDR2 are MNHEY and SMNVEV (reference sequence). The CDR3 sequence is 13 residues long. The CDR3 protein is CASSWTRNSPLHF. The CDR3, as DNA: TGTGCCAGCAGTTGGACAAGGAATTCACCCCTCCACTTT.

The V and J genes are TRBV2 and TRBJ1-2, with D perhaps TRBD1 (6 bases). This CDR3 spans 15 amino acids. Germline CDR1 and CDR2: SNHLY and FYNNEI. Trimming removed 7 bases from V and 4 bases from J, with 19 bases in between. The CDR3 region has the DNA TGTGCCAGCACCGAACTCCGTACAGGGAGCTATGGCTACACCTTC. Its translation is CASTELRTGSYGYTF. Full variable domain (missing parts from reference TRBV2 and TRBJ1-2): EPEVTQTPSHQVTQMGQEVILRCVPISNHLYFYWYRQILGQKVEFLVSFYNNEISEKSEIFDDQFSVERPDGSNFTLKIRSTKLEDSAMYFCASTELRTGSYGYTFGSGTRLTVV.

The V and J genes are TRBV12-5 and TRBJ2-2; D perhaps matches TRBD2 (6 bases). The ends were cut back, 4 bases at V and 0 bases at J, with 9 bases in the middle. This CDR3 region has 15 residues. Germline V gives CDR1 LGHNT, CDR2 FRNRAP. The CDR3 loop is CASGSGTPNTGELFF. The CDR3 DNA follows: TGTGCTAGTGGTTCCGGGACTCCGAACACCGGGGAGCTGTTTTTT.

The CDR3 DNA reads TGTGCCAGCAGTTACCTAGGACTAGGGGCCTACGAGCAGTACTTC. Its protein product is CASSYLGLGAYEQYF. The rearrangement uses TRBV6-5 and TRBJ2-7, with 7 bases that match TRBD2. There are 15 residues in the CDR3. The germline CDR1 and CDR2 sequences are MNHEY and SVGAGI. The V and J ends lost 2 bases and 2 bases, in that order; junction bases with no gene match: 6.

This clone was picked up a small number of times. This CDR3 is CASSFGAGGPGETQYF. DNA for the CDR3: TGTGCCAGCAGTTTTGGGGCGGGGGGGCCCGGAGAGACCCAGTACTTC. The chain is built from TRBV27 and TRBJ2-5; TRBD2 agrees at 9 bases. V shed 3 bases, J shed 4 bases, and the junction held 9 bases outside the gene matches. CDR1 MNHEY and CDR2 SMNVEV come from the germline V gene (reference sequence). The CDR3 spans 16 residues.

The V call is TRBV11-2, the J call TRBJ1-1; D remains unclear. This CDR3 has 15 amino acids. With 5 bases removed from V and 3 bases from J, the gap between germline ends came to 16 bases. Per the germline V gene, CDR1 is SGHAT and CDR2 is FQNNGV. The CDR3 DNA reads as TGTGCCAGCAGCCCCGATGGGGTGGTTTACACTGAAGCTTTCTTT. Translating gives CASSPDGVVYTEAFF.

V is TRBV19 and J is TRBJ1-2; D not resolved. Germline V CDR1 and CDR2: LNHDA, SQIVND (reference sequence). V shed 8 bases and J shed 2 bases, with 15 bases lying between them. The CDR3 runs 14 residues. The chain's CDR3 is CASGYNTANYGYTF. In DNA form, the CDR3 reads TGTGCCAGTGGATATAATACAGCAAACTATGGCTACACCTTC.

This clone occurred a few times. This chain links TRBV7-6 with TRBJ1-5; the D is unclear. The ends were cut back, 4 bases at V and 4 bases at J, with 8 bases in the middle. This CDR3 is built from 13 residues. Germline CDR1 SGHVS, CDR2 FNYEAQ. CDR3 bases: TGTGCCAGCAGCTCCGGGGAAAATCAGCCCCAGCATTTT. Protein sequence: CASSSGENQPQHF. The full variable domain, with the rest looked up from reference TRBV7-6 and TRBJ1-5, is GAGVSQSPRYKVTKRGQDVALRCDPISGHVSLYWYRQALGQGPEFLTYFNYEAQQDKSGLPNDRFSAERPEGSISTLTIQRTEQRDSAMYRCASSSGENQPQHFGDGTRLSIL.

The rearrangement joins TRBV7-8 to TRBJ1-1, with a possible D match to TRBD1 (6 bases). V lost 2 bases and J 1 base, leaving 14 bases between the germline ends. CDR1 and CDR2 from the germline V gene are SGHVS and FQNEAQ. The CDR3 runs 16 residues. In nucleotides, the CDR3 is TGTGCCAGCAGCTTATTCGGCAGGGGCTCGAACACTGAAGCTTTCTTT. It codes for CASSLFGRGSNTEAFF.

The chain carries TRBV19 and TRBJ2-1; D is ambiguous. This CDR3 region has 16 residues. V dropped 3 bases and J dropped 1 base, with 13 bases sitting between them. Germline-derived CDR1 and CDR2 are LNHDA and SQIVND (reference sequence). This CDR3 is CASSILGRRSYNEQFF. The CDR3 bases are TGTGCCAGTAGTATTCTCGGCCGTCGATCCTACAATGAGCAGTTCTTC.

This sequence joins TRBV19 and TRBJ1-1; D is undetermined. The CDR3 is made up of 14 amino acids. Germline V gene data show CDR1 as LNHDA and CDR2 as SQIVND (reference sequence). V shed 0 bases and J shed 5 bases, with 10 bases lying between them. The CDR3 bases are TGTGCCAGTAGTATAGATCCGATAGGGACTGAAGCTTTCTTT. As protein: CASSIDPIGTEAFF. The full variable domain, with the rest looked up from reference TRBV19 and TRBJ1-1, is DGGITQSPKYLFRKEGQNVTLSCEQNLNHDAMYWYRQDPGQGLRLIYYSQIVNDFQKGDIAEGYSVSREKKESFPLTVTSAQKNPTAFYLCASSIDPIGTEAFFGQGTRLTVV.

The chain employs TRBV5-4 and TRBJ2-5, with TRBD1 identical over 7 bases. The CDR3 contains 17 residues. The V and J ends lost 4 bases and 1 base, in that order; junction bases with no gene match: 13. CDR1 is SGHNT and CDR2 is YYREEE in the germline V gene (reference sequence). The DNA for the CDR3 is TGTGCCAGCAGCCGACCCGCATTAGGGACAGCCCAAGAGACCCAGTACTTC. The encoded protein is CASSRPALGTAQETQYF. Complete variable domain (other parts from reference TRBV5-4 and TRBJ2-5): ETGVTQSPTHLIKTRGQQVTLRCSSQSGHNTVSWYQQALGQGPQFIFQYYREEENGRGNFPPRFSGLQFPNYSSELNVNALELDDSALYLCASSRPALGTAQETQYFGPGTRLLVL.

This chain links TRBV5-1 with TRBJ2-7; TRBD2 matches at 7 bases. The length of the CDR3 is 15 residues. From germline, CDR1 is SGHRS and CDR2 YFSETQ. Trimming cost V 0 bases and J 2 bases; bases outside gene matches: 5. CDR3 nucleotides: TGCGCCAGCAGCTTGGGTCAGGCGGGAGCCTACGAGCAGTACTTC. Translation gives CASSLGQAGAYEQYF. Combining the CDR3 with reference TRBV5-1 and TRBJ2-7 gives the whole variable domain KAGVTQTPRYLIKTRGQQVTLSCSPISGHRSVSWYQQTPGQGLQFLFEYFSETQRNKGNFPGRFSGRQFSNSRSEMNVSTLELGDSALYLCASSLGQAGAYEQYFGPGTRLTVT.

Note on this clone: The sample holds other DNA sequences that translate to the same CDR3. In DNA form, the CDR3 reads TGTGCCAGCAGCTTAGAATATGGCTACACCTTC. Protein: CASSLEYGYTF. This sequence joins TRBV7-9 and TRBJ1-2; D gene ambiguous. The CDR3 has 11 residues. The V end was cut by 1 base, the J end by 5 bases, with 2 bases between. Germline loops: CDR1 SEHNR, CDR2 FQNEAQ (reference sequence).

The V and J genes are TRBV13 and TRBJ2-3; 11 bases line up with TRBD2. The germline V gene has CDR1 PRHDT and CDR2 FYEKMQ (reference sequence). V shed 3 bases, J shed 3 bases, and the junction held 2 bases outside the gene matches. The CDR3 has 15 residues. In nucleotides, the CDR3 is TGTGCCAGCAGCTTCCTAGCGGGGGGTACAGATACGCAGTATTTT. This translates into CASSFLAGGTDTQYF.

This rearrangement joins TRBV4-1 to TRBJ1-6; TRBD1 aligns across 9 bases. The ends lost 0 bases at V and 5 bases at J; junction bases unmatched: 5. The germline gives CDR1 MGHRA, CDR2 YSYEKL. The CDR3 extends over 17 amino acids. The CDR3 nucleotides are TGCGCCAGCAGCCAAGATCGACAGGGGGTAAATAATTCACCCCTCCACTTT. Translation gives CASSQDRQGVNNSPLHF.